This T cell receptor (beta chain) is from a study of T cell changes during pregnancy in multiple sclerosis. Sequenced by immunoSEQ multiplex PCR; TCRdb stores in-frame clones only, minus some. The data show 90,000 to 120,000 clones, about nine tenths seen once. Germline assignment: CDR1 LGHNT and CDR2 FRNRAP. The CDR3 runs to 12 residues. The V and J ends lost 6 bases and 9 bases respectively, with 12 bases between them. This chain joins TRBV12-5 and TRBJ2-1; possible D gene TRBD1, 6 bases. The sequence derives from a female donor in good health, enrolled as a control in a pregnancy study. The sequences come from peripheral blood, collected in the third trimester of pregnancy. In DNA form, the CDR3 reads TGTGCTAGTGGAAAATTGGGGGCTGAGCAGTTCTTC. Protein product: CASGKLGAEQFF.